This entry describes one T cell receptor beta chain. Its cognate antigen has yet to be identified. Per-base quality was not reported, and no clone a single base away is much larger than it. This sample stems from a study of cytomegalovirus exposure and HLA in healthy donors (dated by TCRdb to the late 2010s). For the study in its entirety: In an earlier analysis of under 600 of the donors, around 300 Gb of sequence data and 90 million to 120 million unique TCR beta sequences from about 180 million T cells were reported. An early release that covered approximately 600 HLA-typed donors contained approximately 300 gigabases of sequencing data and approximately 85 million unique TCR sequences. Of the roughly 390 genotyped donors, less than 90% were placed in the genetic ancestry cluster associated with self-reported Caucasian donors. The study aimed to test whether cataloging public T cell receptors could reveal signatures of past pathogen exposure. The T cell repertoires of under 700 subjects were profiled by immunosequencing and related to cytomegalovirus serostatus. Besides the first cohort of around 700 subjects, a separate validation cohort made up of some 110 different subjects was used. The study combined high-throughput TCR immunosequencing, statistical association of individual TCRs with disease status, and machine learning to predict cytomegalovirus infection status. A later analysis re-examined previously published TCR beta repertoires from just over 650 donors and added high-resolution HLA genotyping to investigate patterns of TCR occurrence. The later analysis used no new phenotypic data to find candidate immune exposures, relying instead on TCR beta sequences and their occurrence across donors. An earlier analysis of around 540 of the donors applied high-throughput TCR beta sequencing to assess whether each TCR beta V gene segment acted as functional or pseudogenic. Donor age, sex, ethnicity and CMV serostatus were compiled alongside the repertoire data. Genome-wide SNP genotypes for about 60% of the 666 donors were used in a later genetic analysis, which treated that subset as a discovery cohort. All discovery cohort repertoires had been generated using a single sequencing platform. Both class I and class II loci were covered by HLA typing, at four-digit resolution. Typing coverage varied by locus: 629-630 donors for A, B, C, DRB1 and DQB1; under 550 for DQA1; approximately 570 for DPA1; approximately 470 for DPB1. Roughly 5 DR-DQ haplotypes were handled as single units for association and clustering because linkage in the cohort was strong. Across approximately 400 genotyped donors of the cohort, an average of roughly 200,000 unique TCR beta nucleotide sequences per donor were sequenced, and 15% to 20% of those sequences were non-productive.

In total, roughly 710 healthy bone marrow donors made up the cohort. At the time of sampling, every cohort member was nominally healthy, though immune exposures that went unrecorded were likely present. The donor tested CMV seronegative and was one of the 352 seronegative cohort members. Each donor provided a peripheral blood sample, and peripheral blood mononuclear cells were used for TCR beta sequencing. Genomic DNA was extracted from the blood cell samples with the Qiagen DNeasy Blood Extraction Kit. What the study reported, not specific to this receptor: A further reported finding was that TCR beta sequences accurately predicted the HLA-A and HLA-B alleles for most subjects in the first cohort. Because the 87-base-pair reads could not distinguish some IMGT-functional V segments, including TRBV6-2 and TRBV6-3, those segments were excluded. In a later analysis, TCR association rates were found to vary across HLA loci, with the most associated TCRs seen for DRB1 alleles and the fewest for HLA-C alleles. Roughly uniform sequencing depth across donors was assumed in presence/absence analyses, although this assumption may not hold. In vitro tests confirmed that a few of the cytomegalovirus-associated TCR beta chains recognize cytomegalovirus antigens. Correlated functional status among segregating V segments might be attributable to linkage disequilibrium, but an unknown experimental factor could not be ruled out. Strong co-occurrence of HLA alleles, especially DR and DQ, made assigning TCR associations to individual alleles difficult. A later analysis reported that several top co-occurrence clusters appeared linked to parvovirus B19, influenza, CMV and Epstein-Barr virus. This cohort had only TCR beta chains sequenced, and the lack of alpha or paired-chain data limited which features could be detected. While some public TCRs were present in many individuals, most TCR sequences turned up only very rarely across donors. The authors suggested that the approach could potentially be extended to other disease states and immunological phenotypes. At a false discovery rate of 0.05, a later analysis linked 16,000 or so TCR beta sequences to specific HLA alleles. A later genetic analysis associated a missense DCLRE1C variant with V-gene and J-gene trimming of TCR beta chains, and an independent cohort replicated the association. The classifier was reported to diagnose cytomegalovirus status with high specificity and sensitivity in both the original cohort and the validation cohort. A cluster of highly shared sequence variants was judged likely to be a technical artifact of the sequencing pipeline. About 15 rarely observed V segments, including chromosome 9 orphons, were excluded from the earlier analysis of a few hundred of the donors because counts were too low. In a later analysis, HLA-associated TCR beta chains were found to be more clonally expanded and to have lower generation probabilities than equally common non-associated chains. Compared with the approximately 670-donor mean, donors in an Asian-associated ancestry cluster had fewer N-insertions in productive TCRs, according to a later genetic analysis. CMV serostatus was the only immune exposure information available for the cohort. The study listed 164 TCR beta chains as associated with cytomegalovirus. In a later analysis, most CMV-associated TCR beta chains were found to appear HLA-restricted, with HLA associations seemingly driven largely by CMV exposure. HLA typing was unavailable for some donors at each locus, so association tests used only the typed subset. An earlier analysis of approximately 590 of the donors showed that most TCR beta V segments appeared in productive rearrangements either about 87% or about 30% of the time, which broadly matched IMGT annotations.

Counted from cysteine to phenylalanine, this CDR3 has 14 amino acids. Only the CDR3 portion is preserved as DNA: 42 bases, with reading frame beginning at the first base. Library prep was done by the immunoSEQ multiplex PCR assay. For the multiplex PCR, a mixture combining 60 forward primers for TCR Vbeta segments and 13 reverse primers for TCR Jbeta segments was used. A multiplex PCR assay on genomic DNA amplified the CDR3 region of rearranged TCR beta genes. The amplified TCR beta libraries were sequenced on the Illumina HiSeq System as 87-base-pair reads. The study's own analysis went as follows. A later analysis tallied 70 million to 100 million unique TCR beta chains across the 666 repertoires, and some 12 million of those chains were shared by two or more donors. Raw reads were error-corrected and collapsed into unique sequences by a nearest-neighbor algorithm in which closely related sequences were merged to remove PCR and sequencing errors. To assign V, D and J gene segments, CDR3 sequences were aligned to IMGT reference sequences. For a sequence to be retained, a match of at least six nucleotides to both a V gene segment and a J gene segment was required. A rearrangement counted as productive if the CDR3 had no stop codons and remained in frame with V and J, and every other rearrangement counted as non-productive. Following IMGT convention, CDR3 was defined as the stretch from the second conserved V-encoded cysteine up to the conserved J-encoded phenylalanine. In an earlier analysis of more than 550 of the donors, sequences lacking an unambiguous match to a single V gene segment were excluded. An earlier analysis of some 500 of the donors classified V segments as functional when productive rearrangements were above 56.7% and as segregating when the standard deviation between donors was above 5%. A statistical classification framework was built for diagnosing cytomegalovirus status from the catalog of TCR beta chain sequences. In a later analysis, V and J genes were assigned by comparing TCR nucleotide sequences against IMGT/GENE-DB human TR gene sequences. A later analysis assigned CDR3 sequences and most-parsimonious VDJ recombination scenarios with the TCRdist pipeline. A later analysis defined each TCR beta chain by its CDR3 amino acid sequence plus V-gene family, and excluded reads lacking a unique V-gene family. To address suspected cross-contamination and a sequencing artifact, a later analysis removed around 590 highly shared, low-generation-probability nucleotide sequences. In a later analysis, a clonal expansion index was calculated for each public chain from normalized within-repertoire ranks of inferred template counts. In a later analysis, generation probabilities were computed with a VDJ recombination model fitted to out-of-frame rearrangements, and the resulting probabilities were checked against IGoR. In a later analysis, hypergeometric tests were used to score TCR-TCR, TCR-HLA and TCR-CMV co-occurrence, with a repertoire-size bias correction applied to TCR pairs. In a later analysis, false discovery rates were estimated by permuting HLA or CMV assignments 20 times. In a later analysis, co-occurring TCRs were grouped with DBSCAN, and TCRdist sequence similarity was added when clustering was performed within HLA-allele-positive subsets. Repertoires with fewer than 30,000 or more than 120,000 public chains were left out of co-occurrence clustering, as were about five repertoires with anomalous nucleotide sharing. Entries here come from immuneACCESS through TCRdb and include only in-frame sequences with V and J called. Some clones fail to appear in such tables; in the studies checked, an unresolved V gene covers under half of the shortfall, and the cause of the remainder is unknown. The V and J calls and clone size were taken over from that table, and D and trimming were inferred from the DNA. The sample table contains 130,000 to 150,000 clones; only one count was recorded for 70% to 80% of them. The ten top clones hold approximately 4% of the sample.

The sequencing sample was made of PBMCs. This clonotype was sampled from a man aged 18 to 29 in good health and CMV-seronegative. The sequence is built from TRBV21-1 and TRBJ1-2. TRBV21-1 is a pseudogene. The CDR3 reads as follows: CASSIRTENYGYTF. At the DNA level, the sequence is TGTGCCAGCAGCATTCGGACTGAGAACTATGGCTACACCTTC.